The next 25 T cell receptor beta chains were all read from a single sample in a study of STAT3 mutations in large granular lymphocyte leukemia (dated by TCRdb to between 2018 and 2021). Beyond this particular receptor, the publication reports: Every T-LGLL patient showed at least one immunodominant TCRbeta clonotype, and about half showed multiple immunodominant subclonotypes.

The library was generated by the immunoSEQ multiplex PCR assay. TCRdb took this table from immuneACCESS and kept in-frame rearrangements with V and J called. Such tables lack part of the clones; where checked against another copy, unresolved V genes explain under half of the gap, and the rest is unexplained. Within this sample are 30,000 to 40,000 clones, with approximately 86% of them counted one time only. Approximately 11% of the sample goes to the ten largest clones. What these receptors recognize is not known. Sequencing was performed on peripheral blood mononuclear cells. The receptors stem from a man between 60 and 75 years old with T-cell large granular lymphocyte leukemia. Some clones in this sample may be carry-over from other donors' samples. The age is the age at diagnosis.

The chain links TRBV5-5 to TRBJ1-2; 7 bases fit TRBD1. The CDR3 totals 16 residues. The ends lost 1 base at V and 6 bases at J; junction bases unmatched: 12. Germline V CDR1 and CDR2: SGHKS, YYEKEE (reference sequence). The CDR3 spells CASSLFLQGSRDGYTF. DNA for the CDR3: TGTGCCAGCAGCTTGTTTTTACAGGGGAGTAGGGATGGCTACACCTTC.

The chain uses TRBV6-1 and TRBJ2-7, with D possibly being TRBD1 (5 bases). Germline V gives CDR1 MNHNS, CDR2 SASEGT. The CDR3 is made up of 14 amino acids. Trimming took off 0 bases at V and 2 bases at J, with 8 bases between the two ends. CDR3 nucleotides: TGTGCCAGCAGTGAAGCGGGGCGCGCCTACGAGCAGTACTTC. The encoded protein is CASSEAGRAYEQYF.

V gene TRBV6-5 combines with J gene TRBJ2-3, with 7 bases fitting TRBD2. Per germline, CDR1 MNHEY and CDR2 SVGAGI. The CDR3 length is 14 residues. J was trimmed by 6 bases and V by 2 bases; bases with no gene match: 5. The CDR3 sequence: CASSYRQGGDTQYF. The DNA for the CDR3 is TGTGCCAGCAGTTACAGGCAGGGAGGGGATACGCAGTATTTT.

The chain employs TRBV19 and TRBJ2-7; D might be TRBD1 or TRBD2, each matching 5 bases. From germline, CDR1 is LNHDA and CDR2 SQIVND (reference sequence). The CDR3 spans 15 residues. Trimming pared 6 bases from V and 0 bases from J, leaving 15 bases between. The CDR3, as DNA: TGTGCCAGTAGACCCACGGGACGGATCTCCTACGAGCAGTACTTC. Its translation: CASRPTGRISYEQYF.

This sequence joins TRBV5-4 and TRBJ2-2; D gene unclear. This CDR3 has 15 amino acids. Trimming removed 3 bases from V and 1 base from J, with 10 bases in between. Germline V gene lookup returns CDR1 SGHNT and CDR2 YYREEE (reference sequence). The DNA of the CDR3 is TGTGCCAGCAGCTCAGGTGTTATGAACACCGGGGAGCTGTTTTTT. It codes for CASSSGVMNTGELFF.

V usage is TRBV18 and J usage is TRBJ1-2; no clear D gene. The V and J ends lost 3 bases and 3 bases respectively, with 11 bases between them. The CDR3 totals 14 residues. The germline gives CDR1 KGHSH, CDR2 LQKENI. In DNA form, the CDR3 reads TGTGCCAGCTCACCCGCTCCGCGTGACTATGGCTACACCTTC. It codes for CASSPAPRDYGYTF.

The chain employs TRBV4-2 and TRBJ2-3; D not resolved. Trimming cost V 2 bases and J 4 bases, with 10 bases left between them. The CDR3 extends over 14 amino acids. CDR1 and CDR2 from the germline V gene are LGHNA and YNFKEQ. The CDR3 protein is CASSQLSWSDTQYF. The CDR3 DNA follows: TGTGCCAGCAGCCAACTATCTTGGTCAGATACGCAGTATTTT.

V usage is TRBV6-6 and J usage is TRBJ2-3; D is uncertain. V was cut by 3 bases and J by 2 bases, with 9 bases left in between. Germline CDR1 is MNHNY and CDR2 is SVGAGI (reference sequence). The CDR3 spans 14 residues. The CDR3 loop reads CASSYPDVTDTQYF. In DNA form, the CDR3 reads TGTGCCAGCAGTTATCCGGACGTCACAGATACGCAGTATTTT.

This rearrangement joins TRBV13 to TRBJ2-7; D possibly corresponds to TRBD2 (6 bases). CDR1 PRHDT and CDR2 FYEKMQ come from the germline V gene (reference sequence). The V end lost 5 bases, the J end lost 2 bases, and 19 bases lay between the germline ends. The CDR3 consists of 16 residues. CDR3 sequence: CASSVTSSLLPYEQYF. The CDR3 DNA is TGTGCCAGCAGCGTAACTAGCTCCCTCCTACCCTACGAGCAGTACTTC.

The V call is TRBV10-3, the J call TRBJ1-1, with D possibly matching TRBD1 (5 bases). Looked up from germline, CDR1 is ENHRY and CDR2 is SYGVKD. V lost 6 bases to trimming and J lost 0 bases, with 11 bases between them. The CDR3 has 14 amino acids. CDR3 sequence: CAIRTGTLNTEAFF. CDR3 sequence (DNA): TGTGCCATCAGGACCGGGACCCTGAACACTGAAGCTTTCTTT.

V gene TRBV13 combines with J gene TRBJ2-7, with 7 bases aligning to TRBD1. V trimming: 2 bases; J trimming: 0 bases; junction bases outside the gene matches: 4. Per the germline V gene, CDR1 is PRHDT and CDR2 is FYEKMQ (reference sequence). The CDR3 totals 15 residues. CDR3 sequence: CASSLLGQASYEQYF. The CDR3 DNA follows: TGTGCCAGCAGCTTACTTGGACAGGCCTCCTACGAGCAGTACTTC.

The rearrangement links TRBV7-8 to TRBJ1-2; no reliable D call. V was cut by 1 base and J by 2 bases, with 8 bases left in between. There are 14 residues in the CDR3. Germline CDR1 is SGHVS and CDR2 is FQNEAQ. This CDR3 is CASSLESGNYGYTF. The CDR3, as DNA: TGTGCCAGCAGCTTAGAGTCGGGAAACTATGGCTACACCTTC.

This clone was observed once. V gene TRBV30 combines with J gene TRBJ1-6; no clear D gene. Germline V gene sequence: CDR1 GTSNPN, CDR2 SVGIG (reference sequence). V was pared by 2 bases and J by 8 bases, with 16 bases between. This CDR3 spans 15 amino acids. CDR3 nucleotides: TGTGCCTGGAGTCAGAAATGGATGTATGATTCACCCCTCCACTTT. Amino acid sequence: CAWSQKWMYDSPLHF.

This clone has only one observation. The V and J genes are TRBV6-5 and TRBJ1-2; D is perhaps TRBD1 (5 bases). The CDR3 spans 16 residues. Trimming removed 0 bases from V and 4 bases from J, with 15 bases in between. Looked up from germline, CDR1 is MNHEY and CDR2 is SVGAGI. CDR3 bases: TGTGCCAGCAGTTACTCGGGAGGGGCGCCAGGCTATGGCTACACCTTC. Translation gives CASSYSGGAPGYGYTF.

V is TRBV30 and J is TRBJ1-2; D may be TRBD1 (6 bases). The CDR3 has 12 residues. Trimming pared 5 bases from V and 4 bases from J, leaving 11 bases between. Germline V lookup: CDR1 GTSNPN, CDR2 SVGIG (reference sequence). CDR3 DNA sequence: TGTGCCTGGGCGACAGGCGGCTATGGCTACACCTTC. This codes for CAWATGGYGYTF.

The chain employs TRBV5-1 and TRBJ2-2, with D possibly matching TRBD1 (7 bases). Germline CDR1 is SGHRS and CDR2 is YFSETQ. V was cut by 4 bases and J by 2 bases, with 21 bases left in between. This CDR3 has 18 amino acids. The CDR3 reads CASSGRQGMAGNTGELFF. In DNA form, the CDR3 reads TGCGCCAGCAGCGGGAGACAGGGTATGGCGGGAAACACCGGGGAGCTGTTTTTT.

This clone was detected a few times. The genes are TRBV5-1 and TRBJ1-3; TRBD1 might be the D (6 bases). CDR3 length: 16 residues. Trimming shortened V by 0 bases and J by 7 bases, and 17 bases separated the two germline ends. Germline CDR1 SGHRS, CDR2 YFSETQ. CDR3 protein: CASSLGGQARMNTIYF. In DNA, the CDR3 is TGCGCCAGCAGCTTGGGGGGGCAGGCGAGGATGAACACCATATATTTT.

The V and J genes are TRBV30 and TRBJ2-6; D is ambiguous. CDR1 GTSNPN and CDR2 SVGIG come from the germline V gene (reference sequence). There are 11 residues in the CDR3. The CDR3 loop is CGGSGANVLTF. Here the CDR3 DNA reads TGTGGCGGCTCTGGGGCCAACGTCCTGACTTTC.

This chain links TRBV19 with TRBJ2-5; possible D gene TRBD1, 6 bases. V gave up 4 bases and J gave up 5 bases, with 14 bases separating them. Germline assignment: CDR1 LNHDA and CDR2 SQIVND (reference sequence). CDR3 length: 14 amino acids. Here the CDR3 DNA reads TGTGCCAGTAGTACTGGACAGATAAAGGAGACCCAGTACTTC. It yields the protein CASSTGQIKETQYF.

The chain carries TRBV6-1 and TRBJ1-2; D gene unclear. Germline-derived CDR1 and CDR2 are MNHNS and SASEGT. The CDR3 runs 13 residues. Deletions cut 8 bases from V and 0 bases from J, with 10 bases between. CDR3 in amino acids: CASAFPANYGYTF. As DNA, the CDR3 is TGTGCCAGCGCGTTCCCGGCTAACTATGGCTACACCTTC.

The rearrangement links TRBV6-5 to TRBJ2-4, with 8 nucleotides matching TRBD1. The CDR3 length is 14 residues. CDR1 is MNHEY, CDR2 SVGAGI, per germline. V lost 4 bases, J lost 6 bases, and 5 bases stayed unmatched. The CDR3 nucleotides read TGTGCCAGCAGTTTCACAGGGGGTGGAAACATTCAGTACTTC. It yields the protein CASSFTGGGNIQYF.

This chain joins TRBV9 and TRBJ2-7; 8 bases agree with TRBD2. This CDR3 is built from 15 residues. The junction had 7 bases not matched to a gene; V was cut back by 4 bases and J by 1 base. Germline V lookup: CDR1 SGDLS, CDR2 YYNGEE. The CDR3 nucleotides are TGTGCCAGCAGCCCGCGTACTAGCGGATCCTACGAGCAGTACTTC. Its translation is CASSPRTSGSYEQYF.

This clone appeared a single time. This sequence joins TRBV5-1 and TRBJ2-7; no clear D gene. Germline V gene lookup returns CDR1 SGHRS and CDR2 YFSETQ. V was cut by 0 bases and J by 0 bases, with 10 bases left in between. This CDR3 is 15 amino acids long. CDR3 sequence reads: CASSLAAISSYEQYF. Written as DNA, the CDR3 is TGCGCCAGCAGCTTGGCTGCCATCAGCTCCTACGAGCAGTACTTC.

This clone was observed once. The gene calls are TRBV29-1 and TRBJ2-2, with 8 bases identical to TRBD1. The CDR3 is made up of 15 amino acids. V shed 7 bases, J shed 6 bases, and the junction held 13 bases outside the gene matches. Per germline, CDR1 SQVTM and CDR2 ANQGSEA. CDR3: CSAGSGTGAAGELFF. The CDR3 bases are TGCAGCGCGGGGTCCGGGACAGGAGCGGCCGGGGAGCTGTTTTTT.

The chain employs TRBV4-3 and TRBJ2-1; the match to TRBD2 covers 8 bases. V was clipped by 3 bases and J by 3 bases; unmatched bases: 1. Per germline, CDR1 LGHNA and CDR2 YSLEER. The CDR3 is 14 residues long. CDR3 DNA: TGCGCCAGCAGCCAGGCGGGGGGCTACAATGAGCAGTTCTTC. It specifies CASSQAGGYNEQFF.